These 8 T cell receptor beta chains were sequenced from one sample in a study of regulatory T cells in long-lasting Graves disease. Construction of TCR beta libraries relied on iRepertoire HTBI primers and on Arm-PCR targeting CDR3 regions. A single record per CDR3 protein comes from TCRdb applying MiXCR to the multiplex PCR reads. The sample has around 250,000 distinct CDR3 sequences; 18% are singletons. The time point here: newly diagnosed GD, antithyroid drugs for less than 3 months. TCR sequences were obtained from RNA taken from PBMCs. These sequences were also reported in another study, on T cells in Graves' hyperthyroidism and ophthalmopathy.

Specimen: peripheral blood mononuclear cells (PBMCs), collected at new diagnosis, from a patient treated with antithyroid drugs. These receptors all stem from a woman aged 25-40 years with Graves disease.

This clonotype has at least ten counts. The chain combines TRBV12-5 with TRBJ1-6; maybe TRBD1 (6 bases). Germline V lookup: CDR1 LGHNT, CDR2 FRNRAP. The CDR3 runs to 15 residues. V lost 6 bases, J lost 7 bases, and 16 bases lay in between. CDR3 nucleotide sequence: TGTGCTAGTGGCCTGCAAGCAGGGGTAAATTCACCCCTCCACTTT. This gives the protein CASGLQAGVNSPLHF.

V and J are TRBV6-2 or TRBV6-3 and TRBJ1-6; D uncertain. Germline CDR1 is MNHEY and CDR2 is SVGEGT. The V and J ends lost 6 bases and 10 bases respectively, with 13 bases between them. The CDR3 has 13 amino acids. CDR3 in amino acids: CASSGREASPLHF. DNA for the CDR3: TGTGCCAGCAGCGGGAGGGAAGCCTCACCCCTCCACTTT.

The V call is TRBV2, the J call TRBJ2-5; tentatively, D is TRBD2 (7 bases). The CDR3 is 12 residues long. V dropped 9 bases and J dropped 5 bases, with 13 bases sitting between them. Germline values: CDR1 SNHLY, CDR2 FYNNEI. This CDR3 is CARGGGGETQYF. Written as DNA, the CDR3 is TGTGCCAGAGGGGGGGGCGGCGAGACCCAGTACTTC.

This clonotype was detected many times. The chain couples TRBV27 to TRBJ2-7; 7 bases are shared with TRBD1. This CDR3 has 13 amino acids. Per germline, CDR1 MNHEY and CDR2 SMNVEV (reference sequence). Germline trimming cut 11 bases from V and 6 bases from J; bases unmatched to any gene: 13. The CDR3 loop is CASFRQGGGEQYF. DNA for the CDR3: TGTGCCTCATTCCGACAGGGTGGAGGCGAGCAGTACTTC.

This clonotype was found many times. The gene calls are TRBV20-1 and TRBJ2-5; 9 bases map to TRBD1. From germline, CDR1 is DFQATT and CDR2 SNEGSKA (reference sequence). The CDR3 sequence is 14 residues long. Losses at the gene ends were 5 bases for V and 5 bases for J; bases not matched to a gene: 9. The CDR3: CSAGDRAAWETQYF. The CDR3 DNA follows: TGCAGTGCTGGGGACAGGGCGGCATGGGAGACCCAGTACTTC.

As for this clonotype: It differs at one base from a far larger clone, so likely a read error. V gene TRBV2 combines with J gene TRBJ2-5; 8 bases are shared with TRBD2. Germline V gene sequence: CDR1 SNHLY, CDR2 FYNNEI. The CDR3 has 16 residues. J gave up 13 bases and V 2 bases, and 18 bases lay outside the gene matches. CDR3 region: CASSESGSGGVGVRYF. The CDR3 coding sequence is TGTGCCAGCAGTGAAAGTGGATCGGGGGGGGTCGGTGTTAGGTACTTC.

This clonotype was counted only a few times. The J gene is TRBJ2-1, the V gene TRBV12-3 or TRBV12-4; the D gene is possibly TRBD2 (6 bases). CDR3 length: 15 amino acids. Trimming removed 3 bases at V and 4 bases at J, with 13 bases between. This CDR3 is CASSFRAGWYNEQFF. The CDR3 DNA follows: TGTGCCAGCAGTTTCCGGGCGGGGTGGTACAATGAGCAGTTCTTC.

This chain links TRBV19 with TRBJ2-1, with D perhaps matching TRBD1 (5 bases). The V gene's germline CDR1 is LNHDA and CDR2 SQIVND (reference sequence). V was clipped by 1 base and J by 6 bases, with 13 bases between them. CDR3 length: 15 amino acids. DNA of the CDR3: TGTGCCAGTAGTATAGTTACAGGATCTGCCAATGAGCAGTTCTTC. Translated, it gives CASSIVTGSANEQFF.